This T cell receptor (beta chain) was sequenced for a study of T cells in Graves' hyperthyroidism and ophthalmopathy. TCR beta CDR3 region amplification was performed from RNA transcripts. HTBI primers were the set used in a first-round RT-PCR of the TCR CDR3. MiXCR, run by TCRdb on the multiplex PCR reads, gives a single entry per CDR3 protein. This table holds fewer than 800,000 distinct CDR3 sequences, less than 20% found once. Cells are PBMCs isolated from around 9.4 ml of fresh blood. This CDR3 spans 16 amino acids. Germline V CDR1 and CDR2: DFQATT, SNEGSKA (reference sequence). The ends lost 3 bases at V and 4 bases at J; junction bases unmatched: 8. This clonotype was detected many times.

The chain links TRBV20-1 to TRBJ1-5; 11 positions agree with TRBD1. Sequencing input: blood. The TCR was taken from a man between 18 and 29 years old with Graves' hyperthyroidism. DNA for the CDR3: TGCAGTGCTAGGGGGGACAGGGGGATTTGGAATCAGCCCCAGCATTTT. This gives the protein CSARGDRGIWNQPQHF.